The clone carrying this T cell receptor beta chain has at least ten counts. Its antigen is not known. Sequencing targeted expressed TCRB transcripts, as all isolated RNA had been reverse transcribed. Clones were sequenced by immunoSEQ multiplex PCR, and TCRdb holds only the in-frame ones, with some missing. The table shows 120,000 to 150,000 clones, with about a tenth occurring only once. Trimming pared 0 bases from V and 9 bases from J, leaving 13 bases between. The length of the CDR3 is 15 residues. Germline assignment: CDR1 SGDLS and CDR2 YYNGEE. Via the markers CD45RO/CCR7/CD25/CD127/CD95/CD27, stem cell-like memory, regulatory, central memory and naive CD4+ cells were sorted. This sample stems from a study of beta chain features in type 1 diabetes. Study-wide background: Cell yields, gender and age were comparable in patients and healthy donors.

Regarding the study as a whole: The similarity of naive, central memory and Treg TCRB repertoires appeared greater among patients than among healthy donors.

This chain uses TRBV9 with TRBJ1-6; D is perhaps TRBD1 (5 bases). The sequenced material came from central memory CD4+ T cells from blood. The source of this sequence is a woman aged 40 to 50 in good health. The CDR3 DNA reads TGTGCCAGCAGCGTAGACCAGGGAGGGGTTTCACCCCTCCACTTT. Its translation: CASSVDQGGVSPLHF.